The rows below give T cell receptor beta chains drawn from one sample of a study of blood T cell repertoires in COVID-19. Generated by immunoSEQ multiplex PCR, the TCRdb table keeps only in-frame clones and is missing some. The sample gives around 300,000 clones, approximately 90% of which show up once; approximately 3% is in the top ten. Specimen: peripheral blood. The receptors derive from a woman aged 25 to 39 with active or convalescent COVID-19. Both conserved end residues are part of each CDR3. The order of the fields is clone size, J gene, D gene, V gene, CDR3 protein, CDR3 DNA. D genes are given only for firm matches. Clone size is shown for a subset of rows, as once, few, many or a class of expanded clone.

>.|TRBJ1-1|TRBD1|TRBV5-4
CASSNQGNYLRDRGTEAFF
TGTGCCAGCAGCAACCAAGGGAACTATCTCCGGGACAGGGGTACTGAAGCTTTCTTT
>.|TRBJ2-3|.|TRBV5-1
CASSLYGLHSTDTQYF
TGCGCCAGCAGCTTGTACGGACTCCACTCCACAGATACGCAGTATTTT
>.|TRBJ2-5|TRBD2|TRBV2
CASSSLAGAETQYF
TGTGCCAGCAGCTCACTAGCGGGGGCGGAGACCCAGTACTTC
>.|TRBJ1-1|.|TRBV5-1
CASSLGGAGAEAFF
TGCGCCAGCAGCTTGGGGGGCGCAGGGGCTGAAGCTTTCTTT
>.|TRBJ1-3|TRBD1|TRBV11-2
CASSLARDRAGNTIYF
TGTGCCAGCAGCTTAGCCCGAGACAGGGCTGGAAACACCATATATTTT
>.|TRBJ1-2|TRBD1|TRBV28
CASSSGKTGANYGYTF
TGTGCCAGCAGTTCGGGGAAGACAGGGGCTAACTATGGCTACACCTTC
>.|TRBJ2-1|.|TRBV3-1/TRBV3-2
CASSNGRVHNEQFF
TGTGCCAGCAGCAATGGGCGAGTCCACAATGAGCAGTTCTTC
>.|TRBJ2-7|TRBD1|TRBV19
CASSNRDRGDYEQYF
TGTGCCAGTAGTAACCGGGACAGGGGTGACTACGAGCAGTACTTC
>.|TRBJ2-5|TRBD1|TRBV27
CASSSGTGGKTQYF
TGTGCCAGCAGTTCTGGGACAGGGGGCAAGACCCAGTACTTC
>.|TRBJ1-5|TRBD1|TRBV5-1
CASSLGTGNQPQHF
TGCGCCAGCAGCTTGGGGACAGGTAATCAGCCCCAGCATTTT
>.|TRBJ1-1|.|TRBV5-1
CASSLVESAGQAEAFF
TGCGCCAGCAGCTTGGTTGAGTCGGCGGGGCAGGCTGAAGCTTTCTTT
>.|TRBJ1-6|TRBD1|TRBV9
CASSVERQGVSPLHF
TGTGCCAGCAGCGTAGAACGACAGGGGGTATCACCCCTCCACTTT
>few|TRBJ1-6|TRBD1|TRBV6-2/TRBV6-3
CASSYSKQGAPDSPLHF
TGTGCCAGCAGTTACTCGAAGCAGGGGGCGCCTGATTCACCCCTCCACTTT
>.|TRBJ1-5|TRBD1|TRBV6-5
CASGGQGGNQPQHF
TGTGCCAGCGGAGGACAGGGGGGCAATCAGCCCCAGCATTTT
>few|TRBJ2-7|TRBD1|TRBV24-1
CATYRGRQEQYF
TGTGCCACCTACAGGGGGCGTCAGGAGCAGTACTTC
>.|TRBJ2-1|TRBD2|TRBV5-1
CASSLVHGGGAHNEQFF
TGCGCCAGCAGCTTGGTACATGGCGGGGGGGCCCACAATGAGCAGTTCTTC
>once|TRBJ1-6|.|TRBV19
CASSMPNRVNSPLHF
TGTGCCAGTAGTATGCCGAACAGGGTAAATTCACCCCTCCACTTT
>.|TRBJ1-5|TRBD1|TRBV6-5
CASRHRGEDNQPQHF
TGTGCCAGCAGACACAGGGGAGAGGACAATCAGCCCCAGCATTTT
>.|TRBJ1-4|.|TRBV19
CASSTGRSSNEKLFF
TGTGCCAGTTCGACAGGAAGGTCATCTAATGAAAAACTGTTTTTT
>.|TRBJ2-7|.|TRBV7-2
CASSPERSEYEQYF
TGTGCCAGCAGCCCGGAGCGGTCGGAGTACGAGCAGTACTTC
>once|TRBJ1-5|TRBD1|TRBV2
CASSGNQGAQPQHF
TGTGCCAGCAGTGGCAACCAGGGGGCTCAGCCCCAGCATTTT
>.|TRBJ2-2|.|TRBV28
CASSFPPAGTNTGELFF
TGTGCCAGCAGTTTTCCCCCGGCAGGGACGAACACCGGGGAGCTGTTTTTT
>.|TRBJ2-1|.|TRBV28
CASIFGDRPRNEQFF
TGTGCCAGCATTTTCGGAGACCGTCCCCGCAATGAGCAGTTCTTC
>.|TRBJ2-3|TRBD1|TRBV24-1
CATGTGETDTQYF
TGTGCCACCGGGACAGGGGAAACAGATACGCAGTATTTT
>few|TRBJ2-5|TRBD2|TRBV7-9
CASSSRTSGGAETQYF
TGTGCCAGCAGCTCTCGGACTAGCGGGGGGGCTGAGACCCAGTACTTC
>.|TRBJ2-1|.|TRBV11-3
CASSQGGFKAEQFF
TGTGCCAGCAGCCAAGGGGGTTTTAAGGCTGAGCAGTTCTTC
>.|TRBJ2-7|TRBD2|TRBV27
CASSLRGGPSYEQYF
TGTGCCAGCAGTCTCCGCGGGGGACCCTCCTACGAGCAGTACTTC